The 21 T cell receptor beta chains in this list originate from one sample, sequenced in a study of identical twins. TCRdb re-called the 5' RACE reads with MiXCR, one entry per CDR3 protein. The table has about 470,000 distinct CDR3 sequences, around 24% seen once. These same records also appear under a second study, on T cells expressing NK-cell markers.

The sample consisted of CD4+ T cells sorted from blood. These receptors all stem from a woman aged 18-29 years in good health.

The J gene is TRBJ2-1, the V gene TRBV15; D is possibly TRBD2 (5 bases). With 8 bases removed from V and 10 bases from J, the gap between germline ends came to 18 bases. The CDR3 consists of 13 residues. Germline V CDR1 and CDR2: LNHNV, YYDKDF (reference sequence). The CDR3 DNA reads as TGTGCCACCCGGATTGGCTCCCAGCGGGAGCAGTTCTTC. This encodes CATRIGSQREQFF.

This chain uses TRBV29-1 with TRBJ2-5; the D is unclear. The V gene's germline CDR1 is SQVTM and CDR2 ANQGSEA. This CDR3 spans 12 amino acids. Between the trimmed V and J ends, which lost 3 bases and 7 bases, there was a span of 12 bases. The DNA of the CDR3 is TGCAGCGTTGACCTAGTAGGCGGGACCCAGTACTTC. Translation gives CSVDLVGGTQYF.

This clonotype was seen a few times. V is TRBV4-2 and J is TRBJ1-4, with D uncertain. Germline V gene sequence: CDR1 LGHNA, CDR2 YNFKEQ. V lost 1 base and J 4 bases, leaving 10 bases between the germline ends. This CDR3 is 15 amino acids long. CDR3 in amino acids: CASSQATGSNEKLFF. The DNA for the CDR3 is TGTGCCAGCAGCCAAGCGACTGGAAGTAATGAAAAACTGTTTTTT.

There are a few counts of this clonotype. This chain links TRBV20-1 with TRBJ2-4; perhaps TRBD2 as D (5 bases). Germline CDR1 DFQATT, CDR2 SNEGSKA (reference sequence). CDR3 length: 14 amino acids. V lost 3 bases and J lost 7, with 16 bases in between. CDR3 sequence reads: CSASPRGVSNIQYF. The CDR3 DNA sequence: TGCAGTGCTAGTCCCCGGGGTGTTTCGAACATTCAGTACTTC.

This clonotype has more than one count but fewer than ten. The chain links TRBV7-2 to TRBJ2-7, with D possibly TRBD1 on 6 matching bases. The CDR3 totals 15 residues. CDR1 and CDR2 (germline): SGHTA, FQGNSA. Trimming left V 2 bases short and J 0 bases short, with 11 bases between. The DNA of the CDR3 is TGTGCCAGCAGCTTACAGGGGCTACCCTCCTACGAGCAGTACTTC. Translated, it gives CASSLQGLPSYEQYF.

This clonotype was counted a few times. The chain joins TRBV7-9 to TRBJ1-4, with D possibly TRBD1 on 6 matching bases. The CDR3 covers 15 residues. V was pared by 5 bases and J by 0 bases, with 10 bases between. Germline lookup yields CDR1 SEHNR and CDR2 FQNEAQ (reference sequence). The CDR3 loop reads CASSVDRTTNEKLFF. CDR3 coding DNA: TGTGCCAGCAGCGTAGACAGGACAACTAATGAAAAACTGTTTTTT.

The table lists this clonotype with many counts. The V gene is TRBV12-3 or TRBV12-4, the J gene TRBJ2-3; D may be TRBD2 (5 bases). The CDR3 is 13 residues long. V lost 5 bases to trimming and J lost 7 bases, with 13 bases between them. The CDR3 sequence is CASSPQTTYTQYF. CDR3 bases: TGTGCCAGCAGTCCTCAGACTACCTATACGCAGTATTTT.

This clonotype was found a few times. The genes are TRBV20-1 and TRBJ2-4; 9 bases are a match to TRBD2. This CDR3 spans 15 amino acids. The germline gives CDR1 DFQATT, CDR2 SNEGSKA (reference sequence). With V trimmed by 1 base and J by 8 bases, 9 bases remained unmatched. CDR3 loop: CSARVWRGGGDIQYF. DNA of the CDR3: TGCAGTGCTAGAGTCTGGCGGGGGGGCGGAGACATTCAGTACTTC.

Only a few counts were recorded for this clonotype. The chain employs TRBV29-1 and TRBJ2-5, with TRBD1 identical over 8 bases. Trimming at V came to 7 bases and at J to 5 bases, leaving 9 bases not matched to a gene. This CDR3 contains 13 residues. Germline assignment: CDR1 SQVTM and CDR2 ANQGSEA. As DNA, the CDR3 is TGCAGCGGTGCGGACAGGGTGTCGGAGACCCAGTACTTC. Translation: CSGADRVSETQYF.

This clonotype was seen a few times. The rearrangement links TRBV5-6 to TRBJ2-5, with a weak D call TRBD2 (6 bases). The germline V and J ends were trimmed by 6 bases and 4 bases, with 16 bases remaining between them. Germline CDR1 is SGHDT and CDR2 is YYEEEE. This CDR3 has 14 amino acids. Here the CDR3 reads CASTWRGGRETQYF. In nucleotides, the CDR3 is TGTGCCAGCACCTGGAGGGGTGGGAGAGAGACCCAGTACTTC.

This sequence joins TRBV11-2 and TRBJ1-1; D might be TRBD1 (6 bases). V was cut by 5 bases and J by 0 bases, with 13 bases left in between. CDR3 length: 15 residues. Germline V lookup: CDR1 SGHAT, CDR2 FQNNGV. This CDR3 reads CASSTSGHMNTEAFF. Here the CDR3 DNA reads TGTGCCAGCAGCACGTCGGGACACATGAACACTGAAGCTTTCTTT. Filled out from reference TRBV11-2 and TRBJ1-1, the complete variable domain reads EAGVAQSPRYKIIEKRQSVAFWCNPISGHATLYWYQQILGQGPKLLIQFQNNGVVDDSQLPKDRFSAERLKGVDSTLKIQPAKLEDSAVYLCASSTSGHMNTEAFFGQGTRLTVV.

The chain links TRBV20-1 to TRBJ2-3; 13 bases fit TRBD2. Germline-derived CDR1 and CDR2 are DFQATT and SNEGSKA (reference sequence). The CDR3 is 13 residues long. This CDR3 reads CSLGLAGVDTQYF. The CDR3 nucleotides read TGCAGCCTTGGACTAGCGGGAGTAGATACGCAGTATTTT.

This rearrangement joins TRBV30 to TRBJ2-3; D gene uncertain. V lost 1 base and J 0 bases, leaving 11 bases between the germline ends. CDR3 size: 15 residues. From germline, CDR1 is GTSNPN and CDR2 SVGIG (reference sequence). The CDR3 sequence is CAWSAGGTSTDTQYF. CDR3 nucleotides: TGTGCCTGGAGTGCCGGCGGAACGAGCACAGATACGCAGTATTTT.

For this clonotype: This may be a read error, as it is one base from a much larger clone. V and J are TRBV12-3 or TRBV12-4 and TRBJ2-1; D not certain. This CDR3 spans 12 amino acids. The CDR3 DNA is TGTGTCAGCAGTCACCCAGTCGATGAGCAGTTCTTC. Translating gives CVSSHPVDEQFF.

The CDR3 spells CASSLVSELTDTQYF. CDR3 sequence (DNA): TGCGCCAGCAGCTTGGTTTCTGAGCTCACAGATACGCAGTATTTT. The chain uses TRBV5-1 and TRBJ2-3; D gene ambiguous. Trimming removed 0 bases from V and 2 bases from J, with 10 bases in between. Per the germline V gene, CDR1 is SGHRS and CDR2 is YFSETQ. This CDR3 is 15 amino acids long.

The rearrangement links TRBV20-1 to TRBJ2-3; 7 bases line up with TRBD2. The germline V gene has CDR1 DFQATT and CDR2 SNEGSKA (reference sequence). V shed 5 bases and J 8 bases; nucleotides not matched to a gene: 16. The CDR3 is made up of 15 amino acids. The CDR3 loop reads CSAPPGAGDRSTQYF. In DNA, the CDR3 is TGCAGTGCTCCCCCTGGGGCGGGGGATAGGAGTACGCAGTATTTT.

The chain employs TRBV7-6 and TRBJ2-5; D gene uncertain. CDR1 SGHVS and CDR2 FNYEAQ come from the germline V gene. The CDR3 covers 12 residues. V dropped 6 bases and J dropped 4 bases, with 9 bases sitting between them. The CDR3 loop reads CASSSRTETQYF. The CDR3 bases are TGTGCCAGCAGTTCCAGGACAGAGACCCAGTACTTC.

The sample holds a few counts of this clonotype. The chain is built from TRBV5-1 and TRBJ2-1; D ambiguous. Trimming left V 1 base short and J 10 bases short, with 15 bases between. Germline V gene sequence: CDR1 SGHRS, CDR2 YFSETQ. The CDR3 spans 14 residues. The CDR3 sequence is CASSLSVESGEQFF. DNA for the CDR3: TGCGCCAGCAGCTTGTCCGTGGAGTCTGGAGAGCAGTTCTTC.

This clonotype was found a few times. The chain employs TRBV20-1 and TRBJ1-5; 7 bases agree with TRBD1. Germline loops: CDR1 DFQATT, CDR2 SNEGSKA (reference sequence). After removal of 5 bases from V and 9 bases from J, the junction contained 10 bases not matched to a gene. The CDR3 is 13 amino acids. The CDR3 region has the DNA TGCAGTGCTCCCGGACAGGCCGGAGGGCCCCAGCATTTT. Protein product: CSAPGQAGGPQHF.

This clonotype showed up many times. This rearrangement joins TRBV29-1 to TRBJ2-1; D not certain. Germline CDR1 and CDR2: SQVTM and ANQGSEA. Trimming took off 4 bases at V and 9 bases at J, with 7 bases between the two ends. The CDR3 is made up of 10 amino acids. CDR3 DNA sequence: TGCAGCGTTGTAATGGTTGAGCAGTTCTTC. This codes for CSVVMVEQFF.

This clonotype has a handful of counts. This chain links TRBV20-1 with TRBJ2-5; 9 bases match TRBD2. Germline V gene lookup returns CDR1 DFQATT and CDR2 SNEGSKA (reference sequence). V dropped 1 base and J dropped 2; count of bases not matched to a gene: 5. The CDR3 extends over 15 amino acids. The CDR3 DNA is TGCAGTGCTAGAGCGGCTAGCGGGGCTCAAGAGACCCAGTACTTC. Amino acids: CSARAASGAQETQYF.